Presented here are 21 T cell receptor beta chains from one specimen sequenced in a study of blood T cells in healthy people across ages. Combining a sample-barcoded 5' primer with a J-beta primer mix, a second PCR ran for roughly 6 to 12 cycles. TCRdb reanalysed the 5' RACE reads using MiXCR and keeps one entry per CDR3 protein. The repertoire holds 650,000 to 1,000,000 distinct CDR3 sequences, with roughly 34% as singletons. The sequencing input was blood. All receptors derive from a man between 18 and 35 years old in good health.

This clonotype was counted between two and nine times. CDR3 bases: TGTGCCAGCAGCCAAGATTTGACGAGAAAAAATGAAAAACTGTTTTTT. It translates to CASSQDLTRKNEKLFF. The chain carries TRBV4-2 and TRBJ1-4; D is uncertain. This CDR3 has 16 residues. Per the germline V gene, CDR1 is LGHNA and CDR2 is YNFKEQ. Deletions cut 0 bases from V and 5 bases from J, with 13 bases between.

This chain links TRBV29-1 with TRBJ1-1; D uncertain. Trimming took off 7 bases at V and 0 bases at J, with 9 bases between the two ends. CDR1 and CDR2 (germline): SQVTM, ANQGSEA. The CDR3 spans 12 residues. CDR3 coding DNA: TGCAGCGCCGGAGACCTGAACACTGAAGCTTTCTTT. As protein: CSAGDLNTEAFF.

This rearrangement joins TRBV25-1 to TRBJ2-7, with 7 bases aligning to TRBD1. V gave up 8 bases and J gave up 2 bases; unmatched junction bases: 9. Germline-derived CDR1 and CDR2 are MGHDK and SYGVNS. This CDR3 is built from 14 residues. In nucleotides, the CDR3 is TGTGCCAGCGCCGGAGCCGGGACAGCCTACGAGCAGTACTTC. Protein product: CASAGAGTAYEQYF.

This chain joins TRBV7-8 and TRBJ2-5, with TRBD2 matching 11 bases. With the DNA end fitting TRBJ2-7 better, the J assignment may be wrong. This CDR3 region has 13 residues. From germline, CDR1 is SGHVS and CDR2 FQNEAQ. The CDR3 loop is CASVAGGLNEQYF. The CDR3 coding sequence is TGTGCCAGCGTAGCGGGGGGGCTCAACGAGCAGTACTTC.

The chain recombines TRBV7-9 with TRBJ2-3; D unresolved. In germline, CDR1 is SEHNR, CDR2 FQNEAQ (reference sequence). The CDR3 loop spans 13 amino acids. The V gene lost 5 bases and the J gene lost 0 bases, with 6 bases spanning the gap. The CDR3, as DNA: TGTGCCAGCAGCAAGATTAGCACAGATACGCAGTATTTT. Translation: CASSKISTDTQYF. Drawing the rest from reference TRBV7-9 and TRBJ2-3, the complete variable domain is DTGVSQNPRHKITKRGQNVTFRCDPISEHNRLYWYRQTLGQGPEFLTYFQNEAQLEKSRLLSDRFSAERPKGSFSTLEIQRTEQGDSAMYLCASSKISTDTQYFGPGTRLTVL.

The chain links TRBV12-3 or TRBV12-4 to TRBJ2-1; D is unresolved. The DNA end favors TRBJ2-7, so the J call may be wrong. CDR3 size: 16 residues. The CDR3 here is CASSLARLTTYNEQYF. CDR3 bases: TGTGCCAGCAGTTTAGCGAGACTGACAACTTACAATGAGCAGTACTTC.

The chain links TRBV4-2 to TRBJ2-3; TRBD2 matches 8 bases. Germline CDR1 and CDR2: LGHNA and YNFKEQ. There are 16 residues in the CDR3. Germline trimming cut 1 base from V and 5 bases from J; bases unmatched to any gene: 8. DNA of the CDR3: TGTGCCAGCAGCCAAGCGGCGGGAGGCGGGGGAGATACGCAGTATTTT. This encodes CASSQAAGGGGDTQYF.

The V gene is TRBV20-1, the J gene TRBJ2-5; D remains ambiguous. Germline loops: CDR1 DFQATT, CDR2 SNEGSKA (reference sequence). This CDR3 contains 10 residues. The V end was cut by 5 bases, the J end by 6 bases, with 7 bases between. CDR3 sequence reads: CSALFQTQYF. The CDR3 nucleotides read TGCAGTGCTCTATTCCAGACCCAGTACTTC.

There are many counts of this clonotype. This chain uses TRBV10-3 with TRBJ1-6; D not certain. Trimming removed 0 bases at V and 8 bases at J, with 8 bases between. Germline lookup yields CDR1 ENHRY and CDR2 SYGVKD. The CDR3 runs 14 residues. The CDR3 protein is CAISESAGDSPLHF. The DNA of the CDR3 is TGTGCCATCAGTGAGTCCGCGGGTGATTCACCCCTCCACTTT.

The rearrangement links TRBV5-1 to TRBJ2-1, with a possible D match to TRBD2 (5 bases). There are 14 residues in the CDR3. Trimming removed 6 bases at V and 3 bases at J, with 13 bases between. The germline V gene has CDR1 SGHRS and CDR2 YFSETQ. CDR3: CASTVGDRYNEQFF. DNA for the CDR3: TGCGCCAGCACCGTGGGAGATCGCTACAATGAGCAGTTCTTC.

Only a few counts were recorded for this clonotype. The rearrangement joins TRBV20-1 to TRBJ1-6; 10 bases are a match to TRBD1. The germline gives CDR1 DFQATT, CDR2 SNEGSKA (reference sequence). The CDR3 is made up of 13 amino acids. J lost 10 bases, V lost 5 bases, and 5 bases had no gene match. The CDR3 coding sequence is TGCAGTGCTGAGGGACAGGGGATGTCACCCCTCCACTTT. Protein sequence: CSAEGQGMSPLHF.

This chain uses TRBV2 with TRBJ1-4, with D possibly being TRBD1 (6 bases). The CDR3 has 16 residues. V was clipped by 6 bases and J by 0 bases, with 14 bases between them. The germline gives CDR1 SNHLY, CDR2 FYNNEI. The CDR3 region is CASRGPGEATNEKLFF. CDR3 DNA sequence: TGTGCCAGCAGAGGGCCAGGGGAAGCAACTAATGAAAAACTGTTTTTT.

Remarks on this clonotype: One end of the junction does not line up with germline, which may come from a read error. The CDR3 protein is CASSLAASGDYDF. CDR3 nucleotide sequence: TGCGCCAGCAGCTTGGCGGCTAGCGGGGATTATGACTTC. This rearrangement joins TRBV5-1 to TRBJ2-4; 9 positions agree with TRBD2. Looked up from germline, CDR1 is SGHRS and CDR2 is YFSETQ. This CDR3 is built from 13 residues. Looking up the rest from reference TRBV5-1 and TRBJ2-4 gives the full variable domain: KAGVTQTPRYLIKTRGQQVTLSCSPISGHRSVSWYQQTPGQGLQFLFEYFSETQRNKGNFPGRFSGRQFSNSRSEMNVSTLELGDSALYLCASSLAASGDYDFGAGTRLSVL.

The chain uses TRBV12-3 or TRBV12-4 and TRBJ1-5; D gene uncertain. The length of the CDR3 is 15 residues. V was cut by 4 bases and J by 0 bases, with 10 bases left in between. Here the CDR3 reads CASSWGGLSNQPQHF. The CDR3 region has the DNA TGTGCCAGCAGTTGGGGAGGGCTTAGCAATCAGCCCCAGCATTTT.

Regarding this clonotype: A read error may explain this, as a much larger clone is one base away. The V gene is TRBV20-1, the J gene TRBJ2-7; 7 bases agree with TRBD2. CDR3 size: 13 residues. CDR1 and CDR2 from the germline V gene are DFQATT and SNEGSKA (reference sequence). CDR3 in amino acids: CSARDYASYGQYF. DNA for the CDR3: TGCAGTGCTCGGGACTACGCCTCCTACGGGCAGTACTTC.

CDR3 protein: CASSLASGQGIQYF. The CDR3 DNA sequence: TGTGCCAGCAGCTTAGCCTCCGGACAGGGGATACAGTATTTT. The gene calls are TRBV7-9 and TRBJ2-3; 9 bases map to TRBD1. Trimming cost V 0 bases and J 12 bases; bases outside gene matches: 7. The germline V gene has CDR1 SEHNR and CDR2 FQNEAQ (reference sequence). The CDR3 length is 14 residues.

This chain joins TRBV6-5 and TRBJ2-5; either TRBD1 or TRBD2 may supply D (5 bases each). Trimming stripped 0 bases from V and 2 bases from J, with 10 bases between. Germline CDR1 MNHEY, CDR2 SVGAGI. The CDR3 is 15 amino acids. The CDR3 DNA reads TGTGCCAGCAGTTACTCCGGGACGCCGCAAGAGACCCAGTACTTC. Amino acid sequence: CASSYSGTPQETQYF.

A few counts support this clonotype. V and J are TRBV18 and TRBJ2-7; D may match TRBD1 or TRBD2 (6 bases each). The closer fit of TRBJ2-5 to the DNA end suggests the J call may be wrong. The CDR3 totals 15 residues. Germline CDR1 is KGHSH and CDR2 is LQKENI. This CDR3 reads CASSPRGGLGETQYF. CDR3 DNA: TGTGCCAGCTCACCACGAGGGGGACTGGGGGAGACCCAGTACTTC.

The chain employs TRBV7-2 and TRBJ2-3, with a weak D call TRBD2 (5 bases). The CDR3 extends over 14 amino acids. The V and J ends lost 5 bases and 6 bases respectively, with 15 bases between them. Germline lookup yields CDR1 SGHTA and CDR2 FQGNSA. The CDR3 sequence is CASSRELRKDTQYF. DNA for the CDR3: TGTGCCAGCAGCCGGGAACTGCGCAAGGATACGCAGTATTTT.

The chain employs TRBV9 and TRBJ2-1; D is uncertain. Per germline, CDR1 SGDLS and CDR2 YYNGEE. This CDR3 region has 13 residues. Trimming removed 2 bases at V and 2 bases at J, with 5 bases between. This chain's CDR3 is CASSVRAYNEQFF. In nucleotides, the CDR3 is TGTGCCAGCAGCGTTAGGGCCTACAATGAGCAGTTCTTC.

With regard to this clonotype: This CDR3 fails to terminate in the conserved phenylalanine or tryptophan, so it likely reflects a read error. This chain links TRBV10-3 with TRBJ2-3, with D perhaps given as TRBD1 or TRBD2 (5 bases each). V was cut by 2 bases and J by 5 bases, with 8 bases left in between. This CDR3 comprises 13 residues. Germline V gene lookup returns CDR1 ENHRY and CDR2 SYGVKD. This CDR3 is CAISEGGIDTQYL. The CDR3 nucleotides are TGTGCCATCAGTGAGGGGGGAATAGATACGCAGTATCTT.